These 13 T cell receptor beta chains came from one sample sequenced in a study of radiation and T cells in renal cell carcinoma. Time point described: blood 4 weeks post-SBRT, at nephrectomy. Treatment indicated: 15 Gy SBRT to primary tumor, nephrectomy 4 weeks later. The repertoire was sequenced with immunoSEQ multiplex PCR; TCRdb's copy has only in-frame clones and lacks some. The data hold around 64,000 clones, with about three quarters observed a single time. This sample comprised blood, obtained from a patient whose treatment included radiotherapy and nephrectomy. The source of these receptors is a man in his fifties or sixties with renal cell carcinoma.

The CDR3 here is CASSPPQGSKETQYF. CDR3 nucleotides: TGTGCCAGCTCACCACCTCAGGGGAGTAAAGAGACCCAGTACTTC. The rearrangement links TRBV18 to TRBJ2-5; perhaps TRBD1 as D (6 bases). The germline V and J ends were trimmed by 0 bases and 3 bases, with 11 bases remaining between them. Germline V gives CDR1 KGHSH, CDR2 LQKENI. The CDR3 has 15 residues.

The chain is built from TRBV11-2 and TRBJ1-4; 9 bases are a match to TRBD1. Germline trimming cut 6 bases from V and 6 bases from J; bases unmatched to any gene: 8. The CDR3 contains 15 residues. Germline V lookup: CDR1 SGHAT, CDR2 FQNNGV. The CDR3 spells CASSPTGTGYEKLFF. CDR3 coding DNA: TGTGCCAGCAGTCCAACCGGGACAGGGTATGAAAAACTGTTTTTT.

The chain combines TRBV6-5 with TRBJ1-2; D unclear. Looked up from germline, CDR1 is MNHEY and CDR2 is SVGAGI. This CDR3 is 14 amino acids long. The V end lost 0 bases, the J end lost 5 bases, and 10 bases lay between the germline ends. The CDR3: CASSYSTALYGYTF. The CDR3, as DNA: TGTGCCAGCAGTTACTCGACGGCTCTTTATGGCTACACCTTC.

The chain joins TRBV11-2 to TRBJ2-3, with 10 bases that match TRBD2. The length of the CDR3 is 16 residues. J gave up 0 bases and V 7 bases, and 7 bases lay outside the gene matches. CDR1 and CDR2 (germline): SGHAT, FQNNGV. CDR3 bases: TGTGCCAGCAACCCCCTAGCGGGGGCCAGCACAGATACGCAGTATTTT. Translated, it gives CASNPLAGASTDTQYF.

This chain joins TRBV19 and TRBJ1-1; D is perhaps TRBD1 (6 bases). The CDR3 runs to 13 residues. Trimming removed 3 bases from V and 6 bases from J, with 11 bases in between. The V gene's germline CDR1 is LNHDA and CDR2 SQIVND (reference sequence). The CDR3 DNA reads TGTGCCAGTAGTATTGGGGGGCCCCCTGAAGCTTTCTTT. Its translation: CASSIGGPPEAFF.

This rearrangement joins TRBV6-1 to TRBJ1-2; 7 nucleotides align to TRBD1. Unmatched junction bases numbered 12, after V lost 2 bases and J lost 6 bases. CDR1 is MNHNS and CDR2 is SASEGT in the germline V gene. CDR3 size: 16 residues. The CDR3: CASSELVQGIVDGYTF. In DNA form, the CDR3 reads TGTGCCAGCAGTGAATTGGTACAGGGGATCGTCGATGGCTACACCTTC.

The chain carries TRBV5-6 and TRBJ2-2; D gene ambiguous. Trimming took 4 bases from V and 0 from J, leaving 7 bases between them. Germline values: CDR1 SGHDT, CDR2 YYEEEE. This CDR3 spans 14 amino acids. The CDR3 DNA follows: TGTGCCAGCAGCCACGCCGCGAACACCGGGGAGCTGTTTTTT. Encoded protein: CASSHAANTGELFF.

The CDR3 sequence is CASSELGDYEQYV. CDR3 in DNA: TGCGCCAGCAGTGAGCTCGGAGACTACGAGCAGTACGTC. The V call is TRBV10-2, the J call TRBJ2-7; D is unresolved. The V gene's germline CDR1 is WSHSY and CDR2 SAAADI. This CDR3 has 13 residues. V lost 2 bases, J lost 3 bases, and 8 bases lay in between.

The chain couples TRBV5-8 to TRBJ2-3; D gene ambiguous. Germline V gene sequence: CDR1 SGHTS, CDR2 YDEGEE. CDR3 length equals 10 residues. With 1 base removed from V and 8 bases from J, the gap between germline ends came to 2 bases. CDR3 protein: CASSLITQYF. CDR3 nucleotide sequence: TGTGCCAGCAGCTTGATTACGCAGTATTTT.

The V call is TRBV6-4, the J call TRBJ2-3; D might be TRBD1 (5 bases). CDR1 MRHNA and CDR2 SNTAGT come from the germline V gene. The CDR3 length is 13 residues. The ends were cut back, 2 bases at V and 6 bases at J, with 9 bases in the middle. CDR3 loop: CASSDQGGDTQYF. CDR3 nucleotide sequence: TGTGCCAGCAGTGACCAGGGTGGCGATACGCAGTATTTT.

The chain links TRBV11-2 to TRBJ2-2, with 7 bases identical to TRBD2. The V and J ends lost 3 bases and 3 bases, in that order; junction bases with no gene match: 4. This CDR3 has 15 amino acids. The germline CDR1 and CDR2 sequences are SGHAT and FQNNGV. The CDR3 sequence is CASSFAGADTGELFF. The CDR3 nucleotides read TGTGCCAGCAGCTTCGCGGGAGCCGACACCGGGGAGCTGTTTTTT.

V is TRBV6-1 and J is TRBJ1-1, with TRBD1 matching 9 bases. The CDR3 runs to 14 residues. With 6 bases clipped from V and 1 base from J, the junction kept 3 bases outside the gene matches. Germline values: CDR1 MNHNS, CDR2 SASEGT. CDR3 nucleotides: TGTGCCAGCAGGCCGGGACAGGGGAACACTGAAGCTTTCTTT. Encoded protein: CASRPGQGNTEAFF.

This chain links TRBV6-1 with TRBJ1-1; 7 bases fit TRBD1. Germline loops: CDR1 MNHNS, CDR2 SASEGT. The CDR3 extends over 15 amino acids. The J segment lost 0 bases and the V segment lost 0 bases, leaving 1 base of the junction unmatched. The CDR3 protein is CASSEAGQVNTEAFF. CDR3 in DNA: TGTGCCAGCAGTGAAGCAGGACAGGTGAACACTGAAGCTTTCTTT.